This TCR beta chain appears in the sequencing data of a study of blood T cell repertoires in COVID-19. Looking at the study overall: Whether acute or convalescent, the COVID-19 samples came from the United States, Italy and Spain.

Source study methods: Nucleated cell number was recorded as an estimate derived from reference gene primer amplification. TCRdb keeps only in-frame clones here, not all; method: immunoSEQ multiplex PCR. V, J and clone size were drawn from that table, and D and trimming were deduced from the DNA. The data show over 100,000 clones, with 65% to 85% seen just once and roughly 4.3% held by the top ten. This CDR3 region has 14 residues. Germline lookup yields CDR1 MNHEY and CDR2 SVGAGI. V was clipped by 0 bases and J by 13 bases, with 13 bases between them. The source is a woman in her 70s with acute or convalescent COVID-19. Material for sequencing was peripheral blood. The rearrangement uses TRBV6-5 and TRBJ1-6; D gene uncertain. The CDR3 loop is CASSYSRYQWPLHF. The CDR3 DNA follows: TGTGCCAGCAGTTACTCGAGGTATCAGTGGCCCCTCCACTTT.